The rows below give T cell receptor beta chains drawn from one sample of a study of low-dose radiotherapy and immunotherapy resistance in tumors. TCRdb re-called the reads with MiXCR, one entry per CDR3 protein. The sample records roughly 76,000 distinct CDR3 sequences, 18% being singletons. The sequenced sample was PBMCs, obtained before treatment. The receptor source for this set is a male donor with prostate cancer. Each CDR3 is given with its conserved first and last residue. The order of the fields is J gene, D gene, V gene, clone size, CDR3 protein, CDR3 DNA. The D gene is left open where the match is weak. Size is omitted from some rows. Given values are once, few, many or a class for expanded clones.

J: TRBJ2-1; D: TRBD2; V: TRBV5-1; size: -; CDR3: CASSLGLAERQFF; DNA: TGCGCCAGCAGCTTGGGACTAGCGGAGCGGCAGTTCTTC
J: TRBJ2-5; D: TRBD2; V: TRBV28; size: many; CDR3: CASSQPTSGSQETQYF; DNA: TGTGCCAGCAGCCAACCGACTAGCGGGTCACAAGAGACCCAGTACTTC
J: TRBJ1-3; D: -; V: TRBV5-1; size: many; CDR3: CASSLSLGSGNTIYF; DNA: TGCGCCAGCAGCTTGAGCCTGGGTTCTGGAAACACCATATATTTT
J: TRBJ2-2; D: -; V: TRBV10-3; size: many; CDR3: CAISEATGELFF; DNA: TGTGCCATCAGTGAGGCCACCGGGGAGCTGTTTTTT
J: TRBJ2-3; D: -; V: TRBV20-1; size: many; CDR3: CSADGGRGADTQYF; DNA: TGCAGTGCAGACGGGGGGCGGGGAGCAGATACGCAGTATTTT
J: TRBJ1-1; D: TRBD1; V: TRBV10-3; size: many; CDR3: CAISDTGQGQAFF; DNA: TGTGCCATCAGTGACACCGGACAGGGCCAAGCTTTCTTT
J: TRBJ2-2; D: -; V: TRBV29-1; size: many; CDR3: CSAGSAGELFF; DNA: TGCAGCGCGGGGTCGGCCGGGGAGCTGTTTTTT
J: TRBJ1-6; D: -; V: TRBV6-1; size: many; CDR3: CASSARDNHSPLHF; DNA: TGTGCCAGCAGTGCCCGGGACAATCATTCACCCCTCCACTTT
J: TRBJ2-7; D: TRBD1; V: TRBV5-5; size: many; CDR3: CASRRWTGEPYEQYF; DNA: TGTGCCAGCAGACGGTGGACAGGGGAACCCTACGAGCAGTACTTC
J: TRBJ2-1; D: -; V: TRBV3-1; size: many; CDR3: CASSPKTVRAEQFF; DNA: TGTGCCAGCAGCCCTAAGACAGTAAGAGCTGAGCAGTTCTTC
J: TRBJ1-5; D: -; V: TRBV28; size: -; CDR3: CASSFRGIIQPQHF; DNA: TGTGCCAGCAGTTTCCGGGGGATTATACAGCCCCAGCATTTT
J: TRBJ1-2; D: -; V: TRBV13; size: once; CDR3: CASTSQGGGYTF; DNA: TGTGCCAGCACGAGCCAGGGTGGCGGCTACACCTTC
J: TRBJ2-1; D: TRBD1; V: TRBV12-3/TRBV12-4; size: -; CDR3: CASNLGQGEGNEQFF; DNA: TGTGCCAGCAACCTTGGACAGGGGGAGGGCAATGAGCAGTTCTTC
J: TRBJ1-2; D: -; V: TRBV9; size: many; CDR3: CASSVGQATEGYTF; DNA: TGTGCCAGCAGCGTAGGACAGGCCACGGAGGGCTACACCTTC
J: TRBJ2-3; D: -; V: TRBV5-1; size: many; CDR3: CASSLDDGSGDTQYF; DNA: TGCGCCAGCAGCTTGGATGACGGGAGTGGAGATACGCAGTATTTT